This TCR beta chain was recorded in a study of CD8 T cells in Susac syndrome. The overall study: Clinical remission applied to fewer than ten sequenced Susac syndrome patients, and about six had active disease. When blood was drawn, the patients with Susac syndrome were therapy-naive, on corticosteroids, or on intravenous immunoglobulin alone.

The germline V gene encodes CDR1 SGDLS and CDR2 YYNGEE. The CDR3 spans 19 residues. Unmatched junction bases numbered 11, after V lost 3 bases and J lost 1 base. A quantity of roughly 0.5 to 1 ug RNA underwent reverse transcription using random hexamers. The TCR beta CDR3 was amplified by immunoSEQ multiplex PCR across 54 Vbeta, 13 Jbeta. MiXCR, run by TCRdb on the immunoSEQ multiplex PCR reads, gives a single entry per CDR3 protein. Here the sample spans approximately 120,000 distinct CDR3 sequences, over 85% being singletons. Negative isolation yielded the CD8+ and CD4+ T cells, while FACS enriched the TEMRA cells.

The material sequenced was CD8+ T cells from PBMCs. V and J are TRBV9 and TRBJ2-2; 11 bases align to TRBD2. The origin of this receptor is a human donor with Susac syndrome. CDR3 DNA sequence: TGTGCCAGCAGCGGAGGCCAGGCTCTAGCGGGGGGGAACACCGGGGAGCTGTTTTTT. This gives the protein CASSGGQALAGGNTGELFF.